A selection of T cell receptor beta chains follows, all from one sample in a study of T-cell memory formation after mild COVID-19. TCRdb re-analysed the 5' RACE reads in MiXCR, keeping a single row per CDR3 protein. The sample has 550,000 to 600,000 distinct CDR3 sequences; roughly 22% are singletons. Sequencing input: PBMCs or a T cell subset sorted from them (not recorded which). The receptors come from an adult woman who had mild COVID-19 (a few samples of this study predate the infection). Cell type and time point are not known. Each CDR3 is given with its conserved first and last residue. A D gene is named only where the DNA matches it firmly. Clone size, where shown, is once, few, many, or a class for clones that have expanded.

j_call v_call d_call clone_size cdr3_length cdr3_aa cdr3_nt
TRBJ1-1 TRBV5-1 . few 14 CASSLEAFRTEAFF TGCGCCAGCAGCTTGGAGGCCTTTAGGACTGAAGCTTTCTTT
TRBJ2-3 TRBV11-2 TRBD1 few 19 CASSFWNSLPGGFGDTQYF TGTGCCAGCAGCTTTTGGAATTCATTGCCAGGGGGCTTTGGAGATACGCAGTATTTT
TRBJ1-5 TRBV19 TRBD1 few 13 CASSMNRGQPQHF TGTGCCAGTAGTATGAACAGGGGTCAGCCCCAGCATTTT
TRBJ2-3 TRBV7-9 . . 16 CASSLSGGPGADTQYF TGTGCCAGCAGCTTATCGGGGGGCCCCGGGGCAGATACGCAGTATTTT
TRBJ2-1 TRBV4-1 TRBD1 once 15 CASSQEDRAPNEQFF TGCGCCAGCAGCCAAGAGGACAGGGCCCCCAATGAGCAGTTCTTC
TRBJ2-1 TRBV6-4 . . 17 CASITAERGGCEREQFF TGTGCCTCTATAACAGCAGAACGGGGTGGCTGCGAGCGTGAGCAGTTCTTC
TRBJ2-3 TRBV30 . . 13 CAWASRAPDTQYF TGTGCCTGGGCCTCGAGAGCTCCAGATACGCAGTATTTT
TRBJ2-7 TRBV19 . few 12 CASSTKGDEQYF TGTGCCAGTAGTACGAAAGGGGACGAGCAGTACTTC
TRBJ2-3 TRBV3-1 . few 17 CASSQDSIRARTDTQYF TGTGCCAGCAGCCAAGATTCCATCCGGGCCCGGACAGATACGCAGTATTTT
TRBJ1-2 TRBV7-2 . . 15 CASSSRLRANYGYTF TGTGCCAGCAGCTCCCGGTTAAGGGCTAACTATGGCTACACCTTC
TRBJ1-1 TRBV18 . few 14 CASSPRGTWAEAFF TGTGCCAGCTCACCAAGGGGGACTTGGGCTGAAGCTTTCTTT
TRBJ1-2 TRBV12-3/TRBV12-4 . . 13 CASSPTQAGGYTF TGTGCCAGCAGCCCAACACAAGCCGGTGGCTACACCTTC
TRBJ1-1 TRBV7-2 . few 12 CASSLAGLEAFF TGTGCCAGCAGCTTAGCAGGGTTAGAAGCTTTCTTT
TRBJ2-5 TRBV5-1 . . 15 CASSLVFSGQETQYF TGCGCCAGCAGCTTGGTGTTCAGCGGACAAGAGACCCAGTACTTC
TRBJ2-6 TRBV20-1 . few 13 CSAPRPGANVLTF TGCAGTGCCCCCAGGCCCGGGGCCAACGTCCTGACTTTC
TRBJ2-7 TRBV11-2 . few 14 CASSPALEGYEQYF TGTGCCAGCAGCCCGGCCCTGGAGGGCTACGAGCAGTACTTC
TRBJ2-7 TRBV3-1 . few 12 CASSHQTVEQYF TGTGCCAGCAGCCACCAAACGGTCGAGCAGTACTTC
TRBJ2-1 TRBV18 TRBD2 . 17 CASSPQNGLAGYNEQFF TGTGCCAGCTCACCACAAAATGGACTAGCGGGGTACAATGAGCAGTTCTTC
TRBJ2-7 TRBV4-1 TRBD2 . 16 CASSQDMLAATYEQYF TGCGCCAGCAGCCAAGATATGCTAGCGGCTACCTACGAGCAGTACTTC
TRBJ1-1 TRBV7-3 TRBD1 many 14 CASSSGQMNTEAFF TGTGCCAGCAGCTCGGGACAGATGAACACTGAAGCTTTCTTT
TRBJ1-3 TRBV18 . many 16 CASSPTGGPSGNTIYF TGTGCCAGCTCACCCACCGGGGGCCCCTCTGGAAACACCATATATTTT
TRBJ2-1 TRBV5-5 . . 15 CASSQGPASYNEQFF TGTGCCAGCAGTCAGGGTCCTGCAAGCTACAATGAGCAGTTCTTC
TRBJ2-7 TRBV7-9 . . 15 CASSLQGSGRVEQYF TGTGCCAGCAGCTTACAAGGGTCAGGGCGTGTCGAGCAGTACTTC
TRBJ1-6 TRBV6-5 . . 16 CASSYRSTANNSPLHF TGTGCCAGCAGTTACCGCAGTACAGCTAATAATTCACCCCTCCACTTT
TRBJ2-7 TRBV5-5 . . 14 CASSLYQVTYEQYF TGTGCCAGCAGCTTGTACCAGGTGACCTACGAGCAGTACTTC
TRBJ2-2 TRBV4-3 TRBD2 . 18 CASSWDGLAGDITGELFF TGCGCCAGCAGCTGGGATGGACTAGCGGGAGATATCACCGGGGAGCTGTTTTTT
TRBJ2-3 TRBV4-2 TRBD2 . 18 CASSQDGTSGETTDTQYF TGTGCCAGCAGCCAAGACGGGACTAGCGGGGAAACCACAGATACGCAGTATTTT
TRBJ2-1 TRBV20-1 . few 12 CSDQAPGGEQFF TGCAGTGACCAAGCTCCGGGTGGTGAGCAGTTCTTC
TRBJ1-1 TRBV30 . few 14 CAWSPLGGGTEAFF TGTGCCTGGAGTCCTCTGGGCGGCGGAACTGAAGCTTTCTTT
TRBJ2-1 TRBV24-1 TRBD1 few 16 CATSDYGTGSGDEQFF TGTGCCACCAGTGATTACGGGACAGGGTCGGGGGATGAGCAGTTCTTC
TRBJ1-5 TRBV4-1 . . 19 CASSQDPQSGEPSNQPQHF TGCGCCAGCAGCCAAGATCCACAGTCCGGGGAGCCCAGCAATCAGCCCCAGCATTTT
TRBJ2-2 TRBV24-1 TRBD1 . 13 CATRTGRTGELFF TGTGCCACCAGGACAGGGCGGACCGGGGAGCTGTTTTTT
TRBJ1-4 TRBV19 . . 14 CASSSGPWDEKLFF TGTGCCAGTAGCTCCGGGCCCTGGGATGAAAAACTGTTTTTT
TRBJ2-6 TRBV7-2 . many 15 CASSLMGAGANVLTF TGTGCCAGCAGCTTAATGGGAGCTGGGGCCAACGTCCTGACTTTC
TRBJ2-2 TRBV20-1 TRBD2 few 16 CSARDMAGVKGGELFF TGCAGTGCTAGAGATATGGCGGGAGTAAAGGGCGGGGAGCTGTTTTTT
TRBJ2-1 TRBV6-5 . few 11 CASSYGREQFF TGTGCCAGCAGCTACGGACGGGAGCAGTTCTTC
TRBJ2-1 TRBV9 . few 16 CASSVADGGRRNEQFF TGTGCCAGCAGCGTAGCGGATGGGGGCAGGCGGAATGAGCAGTTCTTC
TRBJ2-5 TRBV12-3/TRBV12-4 TRBD2 many 15 CASKRATSGGETQYF TGTGCCAGCAAAAGGGCGACTAGCGGGGGAGAGACCCAGTACTTC
TRBJ2-2 TRBV5-1 . . 12 CASSLKVGVLFF TGCGCCAGCAGCTTAAAGGTCGGGGTGCTGTTTTTT
TRBJ2-5 TRBV7-3 . few 15 CASSLSPGYQETQYF TGTGCCAGCAGCTTATCCCCCGGGTACCAAGAGACCCAGTACTTC
TRBJ2-5 TRBV7-2 TRBD2 . 16 CASSFPAGAGGETQYF TGTGCCAGCAGCTTCCCAGCGGGAGCGGGTGGAGAGACCCAGTACTTC
TRBJ2-7 TRBV20-1 TRBD2 . 15 CSAREQTSGRDEQYF TGCAGTGCTAGAGAACAGACTAGCGGGAGGGACGAGCAGTACTTC
TRBJ2-7 TRBV12-3/TRBV12-4 . . 15 CASSLEGAGSYEQYF TGTGCCAGCAGTTTGGAGGGAGCTGGTTCCTACGAGCAGTACTTC
TRBJ2-1 TRBV12-3/TRBV12-4 TRBD2 few 16 CASKPGTSGSYNEQFF TGTGCCAGCAAACCCGGGACTAGCGGCTCCTACAATGAGCAGTTCTTC
TRBJ2-7 TRBV9 . few 16 CASSVGGGVLAYEQYF TGTGCCAGCAGCGTAGGTGGCGGGGTCCTTGCCTACGAGCAGTACTTC
TRBJ2-2 TRBV12-3/TRBV12-4 TRBD2 many 16 CASSSLAGGNTGELFF TGTGCCAGCAGTTCACTAGCGGGCGGGAACACCGGGGAGCTGTTTTTT
TRBJ2-1 TRBV10-3 . few 13 CAITRTSGSEQFF TGTGCCATCACCAGGACCAGCGGTAGTGAGCAGTTCTTC
TRBJ1-2 TRBV5-6 . few 12 CASSLQGGGYTF TGTGCCAGCAGCTTACAGGGAGGGGGCTACACCTTC
TRBJ2-2 TRBV12-3/TRBV12-4 . . 14 CASKSGTHTGELFF TGTGCCAGCAAATCCGGGACCCACACCGGGGAGCTGTTTTTT
TRBJ2-3 TRBV7-9 TRBD2 . 17 CATGRLAGGIFTDTQYF TGTGCCACGGGGAGGCTAGCGGGAGGCATTTTCACAGATACGCAGTATTTT
TRBJ2-1 TRBV6-6 . . 12 CASSYEAYEQFF TGTGCCAGCAGTTACGAGGCGTATGAGCAGTTCTTC
TRBJ2-7 TRBV5-1 TRBD2 many 12 CASSAGAYEQYF TGCGCCAGCAGTGCGGGGGCCTACGAGCAGTACTTC
TRBJ1-6 TRBV19 TRBD1 . 17 CASSIFGTGVLNSPLHF TGTGCCAGTAGTATTTTCGGGACAGGAGTTTTAAATTCACCCCTCCACTTT
TRBJ2-3 TRBV6-2/TRBV6-3 . . 16 CASSYGVRLARDTQYF TGTGCCAGCAGTTACGGAGTGCGTCTAGCGAGAGATACGCAGTATTTT
TRBJ2-3 TRBV24-1 . . 16 CATSDPDPLSTDTQYF TGTGCCACCAGTGACCCTGACCCCCTAAGCACAGATACGCAGTATTTT
TRBJ1-3 TRBV12-3/TRBV12-4 TRBD1 few 16 CASSLNRGPSGNTIYF TGTGCCAGCAGTTTAAACAGGGGACCCTCTGGAAACACCATATATTTT